This T cell receptor beta chain was sequenced for a study of T cells in Graves' hyperthyroidism and ophthalmopathy. Overall study results and limits: In blood, most of the thyroid clonotypes expanded above 0.001 were also present. Ophthalmopathy stood apart from stable hyperthyroidism in a 13 V-J model.

Patients aged 18 to 65 had newly diagnosed hyperthyroidism of under 2 months' duration. To note about this clonotype: What it binds is not known.

Amplification of TCR beta CDR3 regions used RNA as the template. The TCR CDR3 first-round RT-PCR relied on the HTBI primer set. TCRdb processed the multiplex PCR reads anew with MiXCR; each CDR3 protein has one entry. The profile shows about 690,000 distinct CDR3 sequences, around a sixth of them singletons. Looked up from germline, CDR1 is GTSNPN and CDR2 is SVGIG (reference sequence). After removal of 4 bases from V and 4 bases from J, the junction contained 2 bases not matched to a gene. The CDR3 runs 13 residues. The TCR originated in a man aged 45 to 65 with Graves' hyperthyroidism. The chain combines TRBV30 with TRBJ2-5; the match to TRBD1 covers 11 bases. What was sequenced was blood. CDR3 protein: CAWTGTGGETQYF. CDR3 bases: TGTGCCTGGACCGGGACAGGGGGAGAGACCCAGTACTTC.